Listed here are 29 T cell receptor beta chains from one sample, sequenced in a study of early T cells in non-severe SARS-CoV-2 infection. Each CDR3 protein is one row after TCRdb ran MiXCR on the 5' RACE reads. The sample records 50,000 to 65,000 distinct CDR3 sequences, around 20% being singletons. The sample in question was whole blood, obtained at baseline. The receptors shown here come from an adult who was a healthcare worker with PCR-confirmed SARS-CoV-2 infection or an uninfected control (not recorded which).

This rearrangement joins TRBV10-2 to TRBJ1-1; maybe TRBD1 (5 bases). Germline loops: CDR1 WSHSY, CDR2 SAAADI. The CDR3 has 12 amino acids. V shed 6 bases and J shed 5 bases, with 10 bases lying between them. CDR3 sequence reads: CASRRQITEAFF. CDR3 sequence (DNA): TGCGCCAGCAGACGACAGATAACTGAAGCTTTCTTT.

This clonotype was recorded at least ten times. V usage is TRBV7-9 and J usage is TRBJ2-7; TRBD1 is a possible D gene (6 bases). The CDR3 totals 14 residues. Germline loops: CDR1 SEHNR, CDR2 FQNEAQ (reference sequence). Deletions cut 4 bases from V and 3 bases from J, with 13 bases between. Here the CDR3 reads CASSYGTLLYEQYF. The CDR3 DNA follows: TGTGCCAGCAGCTACGGGACATTACTCTACGAGCAGTACTTC.

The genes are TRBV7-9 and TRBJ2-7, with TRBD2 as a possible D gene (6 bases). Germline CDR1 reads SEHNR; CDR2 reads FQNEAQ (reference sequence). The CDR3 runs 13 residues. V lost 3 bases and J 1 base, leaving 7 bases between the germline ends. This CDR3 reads CASSFAGSYEQYF. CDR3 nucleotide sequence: TGTGCCAGCAGCTTCGCGGGGTCCTACGAGCAGTACTTC.

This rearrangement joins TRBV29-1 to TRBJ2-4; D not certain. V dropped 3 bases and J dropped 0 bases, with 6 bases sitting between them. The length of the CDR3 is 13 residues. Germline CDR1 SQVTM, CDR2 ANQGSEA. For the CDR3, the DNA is TGCAGCGTTGACGGTGGAGCCAAAAACATTCAGTACTTC. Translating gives CSVDGGAKNIQYF. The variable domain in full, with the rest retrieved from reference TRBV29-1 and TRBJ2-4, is SAVISQKPSRDICQRGTSLTIQCQVDSQVTMMFWYRQQPGQSLTLIATANQGSEATYESGFVIDKFPISRPNLTFSTLTVSNMSPEDSSIYLCSVDGGAKNIQYFGAGTRLSVL.

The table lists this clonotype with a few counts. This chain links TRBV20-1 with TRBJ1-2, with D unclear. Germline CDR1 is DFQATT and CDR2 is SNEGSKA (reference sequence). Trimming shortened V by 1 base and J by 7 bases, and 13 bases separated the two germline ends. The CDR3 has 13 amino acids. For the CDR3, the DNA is TGCAGTGCTAGAGTGGCACTCCGCCCTGGCTACACCTTC. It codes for CSARVALRPGYTF.

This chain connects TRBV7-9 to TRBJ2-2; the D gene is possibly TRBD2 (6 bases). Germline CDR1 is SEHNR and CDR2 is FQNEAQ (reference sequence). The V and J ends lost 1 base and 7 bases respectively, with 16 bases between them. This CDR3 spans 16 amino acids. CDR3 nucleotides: TGTGCCAGCAGCTTAGATGCAGGGAGGAATGGCGGGGAGCTGTTTTTT. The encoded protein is CASSLDAGRNGGELFF.

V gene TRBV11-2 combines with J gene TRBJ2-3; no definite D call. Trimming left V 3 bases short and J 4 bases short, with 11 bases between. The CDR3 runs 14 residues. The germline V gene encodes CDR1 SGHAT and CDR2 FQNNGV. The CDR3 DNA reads TGTGCCAGCAGCTTTTTGGGATCTGCAGATACGCAGTATTTT. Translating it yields CASSFLGSADTQYF.

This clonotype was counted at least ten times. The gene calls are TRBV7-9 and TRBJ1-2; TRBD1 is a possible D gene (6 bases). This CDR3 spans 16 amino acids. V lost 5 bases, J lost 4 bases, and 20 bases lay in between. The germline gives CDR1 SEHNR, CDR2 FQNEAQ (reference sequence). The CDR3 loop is CASSNRVSGTSYGYTF. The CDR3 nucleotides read TGTGCCAGCAGCAACAGGGTGTCAGGAACAAGCTATGGCTACACCTTC. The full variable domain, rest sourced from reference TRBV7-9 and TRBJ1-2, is DTGVSQNPRHKITKRGQNVTFRCDPISEHNRLYWYRQTLGQGPEFLTYFQNEAQLEKSRLLSDRFSAERPKGSFSTLEIQRTEQGDSAMYLCASSNRVSGTSYGYTFGSGTRLTVV.

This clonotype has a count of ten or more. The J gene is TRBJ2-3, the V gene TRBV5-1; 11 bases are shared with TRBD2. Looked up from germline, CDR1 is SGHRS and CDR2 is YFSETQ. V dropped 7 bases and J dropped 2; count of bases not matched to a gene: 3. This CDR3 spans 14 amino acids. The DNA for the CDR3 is TGCGCCAGCTCTAGCGGGGGGTCCACAGATACGCAGTATTTT. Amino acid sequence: CASSSGGSTDTQYF.

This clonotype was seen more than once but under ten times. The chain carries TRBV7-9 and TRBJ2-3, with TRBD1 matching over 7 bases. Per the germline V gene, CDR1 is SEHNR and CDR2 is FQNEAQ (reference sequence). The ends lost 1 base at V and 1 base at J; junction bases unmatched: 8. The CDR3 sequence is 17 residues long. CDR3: CASSLDGTVARTDTQYF. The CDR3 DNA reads TGTGCCAGCAGCTTAGACGGGACAGTCGCGCGCACAGATACGCAGTATTTT.

The CDR3 region is CASSQGPGMSKEAFF. The CDR3 DNA reads as TGCGCCAGCAGCCAAGGACCAGGGATGAGCAAGGAAGCTTTCTTT. The chain links TRBV4-1 to TRBJ1-1; possible D gene TRBD1, 5 bases. Germline CDR1 is MGHRA and CDR2 is YSYEKL. This CDR3 region has 15 residues. Trimming pared 1 base from V and 8 bases from J, leaving 17 bases between.

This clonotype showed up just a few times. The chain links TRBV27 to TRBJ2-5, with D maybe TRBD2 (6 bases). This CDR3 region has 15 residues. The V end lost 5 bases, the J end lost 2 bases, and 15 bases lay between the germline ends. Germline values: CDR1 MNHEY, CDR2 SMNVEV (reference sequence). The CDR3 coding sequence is TGTGCCAGCAGTCCCTCCGGGACTCCACAAGAGACCCAGTACTTC. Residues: CASSPSGTPQETQYF.

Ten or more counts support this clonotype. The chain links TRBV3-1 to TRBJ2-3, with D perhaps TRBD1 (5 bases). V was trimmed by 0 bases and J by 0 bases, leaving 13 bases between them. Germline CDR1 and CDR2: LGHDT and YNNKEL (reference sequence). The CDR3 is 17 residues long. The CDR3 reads CASSQDRGISSTDTQYF. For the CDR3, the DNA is TGTGCCAGCAGCCAAGATAGGGGTATCAGTAGCACAGATACGCAGTATTTT.

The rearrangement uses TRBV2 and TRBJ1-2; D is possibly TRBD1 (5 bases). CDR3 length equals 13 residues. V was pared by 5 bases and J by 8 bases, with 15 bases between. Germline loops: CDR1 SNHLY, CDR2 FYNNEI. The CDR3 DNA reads TGTGCCAGCAGTTGGGACCCCTCTGTAGGCTACACCTTC. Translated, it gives CASSWDPSVGYTF.

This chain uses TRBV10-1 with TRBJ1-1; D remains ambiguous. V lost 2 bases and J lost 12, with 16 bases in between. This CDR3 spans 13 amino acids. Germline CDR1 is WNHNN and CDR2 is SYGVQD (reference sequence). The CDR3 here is CASSEPGLGRTFF. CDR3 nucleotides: TGCGCCAGCAGTGAGCCGGGCCTGGGGAGGACTTTCTTT.

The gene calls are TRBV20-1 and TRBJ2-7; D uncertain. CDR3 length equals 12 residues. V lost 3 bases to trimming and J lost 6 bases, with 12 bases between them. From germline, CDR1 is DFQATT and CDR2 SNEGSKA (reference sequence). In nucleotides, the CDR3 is TGCAGTGCTAGCCCCACCTCGAGCGAGCAGTACTTC. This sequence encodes CSASPTSSEQYF.

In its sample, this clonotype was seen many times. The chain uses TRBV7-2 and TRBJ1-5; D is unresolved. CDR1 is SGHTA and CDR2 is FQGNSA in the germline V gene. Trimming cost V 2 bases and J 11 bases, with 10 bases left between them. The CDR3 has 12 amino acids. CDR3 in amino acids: CASSLFGRSQHF. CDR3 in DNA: TGTGCCAGCAGCTTATTCGGTAGGTCCCAGCATTTT.

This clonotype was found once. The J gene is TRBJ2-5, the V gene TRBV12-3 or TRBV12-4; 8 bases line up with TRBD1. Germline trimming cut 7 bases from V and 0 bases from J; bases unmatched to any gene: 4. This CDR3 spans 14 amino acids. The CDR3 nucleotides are TGTGCCAGCACCTCGGACAGGGACCAAGAGACCCAGTACTTC. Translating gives CASTSDRDQETQYF.

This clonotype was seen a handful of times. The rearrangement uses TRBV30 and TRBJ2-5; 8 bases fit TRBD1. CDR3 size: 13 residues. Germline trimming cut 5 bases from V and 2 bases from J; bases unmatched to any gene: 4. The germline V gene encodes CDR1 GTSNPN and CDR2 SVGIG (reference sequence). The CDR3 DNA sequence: TGTGCCTGGGTCAGGGGGCTTCAAGAGACCCAGTACTTC. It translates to CAWVRGLQETQYF.

The CDR3 loop is CASIHATGELFF. CDR3 in DNA: TGTGCCAGCATCCATGCCACCGGGGAGCTGTTTTTT. J is TRBJ2-2 and V is TRBV2; D is undetermined. Germline V gene sequence: CDR1 SNHLY, CDR2 FYNNEI. Trimming took off 7 bases at V and 4 bases at J, with 7 bases between the two ends. There are 12 residues in the CDR3.

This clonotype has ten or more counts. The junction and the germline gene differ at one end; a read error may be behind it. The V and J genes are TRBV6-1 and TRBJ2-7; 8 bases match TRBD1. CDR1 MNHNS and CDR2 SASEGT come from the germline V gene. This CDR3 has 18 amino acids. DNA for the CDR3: TGTGCCAGCAGTGAAGCGTCATCGGGACAGGCAGGTCTTTACGCGCAGTACTTC. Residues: CASSEASSGQAGLYAQYF.

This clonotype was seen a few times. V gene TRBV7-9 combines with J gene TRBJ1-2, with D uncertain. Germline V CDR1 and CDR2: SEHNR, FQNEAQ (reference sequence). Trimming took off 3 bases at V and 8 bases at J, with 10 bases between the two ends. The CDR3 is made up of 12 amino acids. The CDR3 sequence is CASSFDLGGYTF. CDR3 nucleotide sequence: TGTGCCAGCAGCTTCGATCTTGGGGGCTACACCTTC.

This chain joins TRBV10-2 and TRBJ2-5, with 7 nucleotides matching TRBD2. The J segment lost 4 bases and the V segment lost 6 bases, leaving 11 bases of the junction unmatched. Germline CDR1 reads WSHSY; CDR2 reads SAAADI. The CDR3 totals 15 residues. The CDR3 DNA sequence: TGCGCCAGCAGGAGTTCGCGGGGGATCGGAGAGACCCAGTACTTC. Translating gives CASRSSRGIGETQYF.

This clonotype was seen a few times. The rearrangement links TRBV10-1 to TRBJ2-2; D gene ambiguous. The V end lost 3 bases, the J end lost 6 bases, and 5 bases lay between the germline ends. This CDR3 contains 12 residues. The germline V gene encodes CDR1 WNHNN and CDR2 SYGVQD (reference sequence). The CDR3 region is CASSDGPGELFF. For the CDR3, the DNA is TGCGCCAGCAGTGACGGGCCCGGGGAGCTGTTTTTT.

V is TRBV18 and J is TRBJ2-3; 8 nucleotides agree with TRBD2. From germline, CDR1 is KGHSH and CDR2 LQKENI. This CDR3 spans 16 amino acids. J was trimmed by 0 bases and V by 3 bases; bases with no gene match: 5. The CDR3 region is CASSPTAGASTDTQYF. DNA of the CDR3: TGTGCCAGCTCACCCACAGCGGGGGCTAGCACAGATACGCAGTATTTT.

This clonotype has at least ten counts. The CDR3 reads CASRKGGGVNEQFF. The DNA for the CDR3 is TGTGCCAGCAGAAAAGGCGGGGGAGTTAATGAGCAGTTCTTC. This chain connects TRBV27 to TRBJ2-1, with TRBD2 matching 7 bases. Germline V gene lookup returns CDR1 MNHEY and CDR2 SMNVEV (reference sequence). There are 14 residues in the CDR3. Trimming cost V 6 bases and J 7 bases; bases outside gene matches: 9.

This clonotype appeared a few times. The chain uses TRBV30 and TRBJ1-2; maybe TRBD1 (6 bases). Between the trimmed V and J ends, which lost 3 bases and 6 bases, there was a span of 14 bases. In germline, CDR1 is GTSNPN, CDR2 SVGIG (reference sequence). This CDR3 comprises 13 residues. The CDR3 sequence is CAWSPSNRDGYTF. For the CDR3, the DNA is TGTGCCTGGAGCCCATCCAACAGGGATGGCTACACCTTC.

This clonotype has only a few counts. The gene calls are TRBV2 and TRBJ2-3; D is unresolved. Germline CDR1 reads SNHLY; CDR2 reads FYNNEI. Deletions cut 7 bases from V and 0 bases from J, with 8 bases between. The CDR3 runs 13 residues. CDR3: CASTWISTDTQYF. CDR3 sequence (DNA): TGTGCCAGCACCTGGATAAGCACAGATACGCAGTATTTT.

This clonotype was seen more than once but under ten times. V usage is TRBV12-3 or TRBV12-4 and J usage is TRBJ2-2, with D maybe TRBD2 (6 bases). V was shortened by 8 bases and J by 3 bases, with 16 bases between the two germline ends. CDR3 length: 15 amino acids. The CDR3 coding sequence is TGTGCCAGCCGAATTCGGAGGGCCCACACCGGGGAGCTGTTTTTT. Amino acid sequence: CASRIRRAHTGELFF.